A selection of T cell receptor beta chains follows, all from one sample in a study of cytomegalovirus exposure and HLA in healthy donors. The method was immunoSEQ multiplex PCR; TCRdb's version includes in-frame clones alone and lacks a portion of them. The sample gives some 340,000 clones, about nine tenths of which show up once; 1% to 1.5% is in the top ten. The sequencing input was PBMCs. These receptors all come from a young woman in good health and CMV-seropositive. Both conserved end residues are part of each CDR3. A D gene is named only where the DNA matches it firmly. Clone size is not always given. Where it is, it says once, few, many or a class for expanded clones.

size | D | J | V | CDR3 | DNA
. | . | TRBJ2-7 | TRBV28 | CASSLVVQGRNEQYF | TGTGCCAGCAGTTTAGTCGTGCAGGGCAGGAACGAGCAGTACTTC
. | TRBD1 | TRBJ2-7 | TRBV28 | CASSLYGTGNYEQYF | TGTGCCAGCAGTTTATACGGGACAGGGAACTACGAGCAGTACTTC
. | . | TRBJ1-6 | TRBV7-9 | CASSLDSGTANNSPLHF | TGTGCCAGCAGCTTAGATAGTGGGACGGCTAATAATTCACCCCTCCACTTT
. | . | TRBJ2-7 | TRBV29-1 | CSVVALLGTYEQYF | TGCAGCGTTGTCGCCCTTCTGGGGACCTACGAGCAGTACTTC
. | . | TRBJ2-3 | TRBV29-1 | CSVEIKETQYF | TGCAGCGTTGAAATAAAGGAGACGCAGTATTTT
. | TRBD1 | TRBJ1-2 | TRBV28 | CASRLPLGQGERNYGYTF | TGTGCCAGCAGATTACCCTTGGGACAGGGAGAAAGAAACTATGGCTACACCTTC
. | . | TRBJ2-7 | TRBV9 | CASSPIGRASYEQYF | TGTGCCAGCAGCCCAATCGGCAGGGCCTCCTACGAGCAGTACTTC
. | TRBD2 | TRBJ2-3 | TRBV2 | CASNAEEAGGSDTQYF | TGTGCCAGCAATGCTGAAGAAGCGGGGGGCTCAGATACGCAGTATTTT
. | . | TRBJ1-1 | TRBV27 | CASSLGTLKLLSEAFF | TGTGCCAGCAGTTTAGGGACTTTGAAGCTACTCTCTGAAGCTTTCTTT
. | . | TRBJ1-1 | TRBV27 | CATLTAMNTEAFF | TGTGCCACCCTGACAGCGATGAACACTGAAGCTTTCTTT
. | . | TRBJ2-3 | TRBV28 | CASSLPGATDTQYF | TGTGCCAGCAGTTTACCGGGGGCCACAGATACGCAGTATTTT
once | . | TRBJ2-7 | TRBV27 | CASSFGSYRPDEQYF | TGTGCCAGCAGTTTCGGGTCGTACAGGCCCGACGAGCAGTACTTC
. | TRBD2 | TRBJ2-5 | TRBV29-1 | CSVESPTHRLAGFGETQYF | TGCAGCGTTGAATCCCCGACCCACCGACTAGCGGGATTTGGAGAGACCCAGTACTTC
. | TRBD2 | TRBJ2-7 | TRBV5-1 | CASSLGTSGVSYEQYF | TGCGCCAGCAGCTTGGGAACTAGCGGGGTCTCCTACGAGCAGTACTTC
. | . | TRBJ2-2 | TRBV30 | CAWSVGDTGELFF | TGTGCCTGGAGTGTGGGGGACACCGGGGAGCTGTTTTTT
few | . | TRBJ2-7 | TRBV6-1 | CASSGTLYEQYF | TGTGCCAGCAGTGGGACACTCTACGAGCAGTACTTC
. | . | TRBJ2-3 | TRBV10-3 | CAISEQQGRDTQYF | TGTGCCATCAGCGAACAGCAGGGAAGGGATACGCAGTATTTT
many | . | TRBJ2-7 | TRBV13 | CASSRNHWPYEQYF | TGTGCCAGCAGCCGAAACCATTGGCCCTACGAGCAGTACTTC
. | . | TRBJ2-7 | TRBV29-1 | CSVEDRGVEQYF | TGCAGCGTTGAAGATCGAGGGGTTGAGCAGTACTTC
. | . | TRBJ1-5 | TRBV4-1 | CASSQDPAGQGPQHF | TGCGCCAGCAGCCAAGATCCCGCAGGGCAAGGTCCCCAGCATTTT
. | TRBD1 | TRBJ1-1 | TRBV25-1 | CASSPRQGRNTEAFF | TGTGCCAGCAGTCCTCGACAGGGGAGGAACACTGAAGCTTTCTTT
. | . | TRBJ1-3 | TRBV29-1 | CSVVDQVPSLGNTIYF | TGCAGCGTTGTGGATCAGGTGCCGTCTCTGGGAAACACCATATATTTT
. | . | TRBJ1-1 | TRBV15 | CATSRPTVRKRGTEAFF | TGTGCCACCAGCAGACCGACAGTAAGGAAGAGAGGGACTGAAGCTTTCTTT
. | . | TRBJ1-1 | TRBV9 | CASSPEGLTWIGEAFF | TGTGCCAGCAGCCCTGAGGGACTGACGTGGATCGGAGAAGCTTTCTTT
. | . | TRBJ1-3 | TRBV13 | CASSSGGFPGNTIYF | TGTGCCAGCAGCTCCGGTGGATTCCCTGGAAACACCATATATTTT
. | . | TRBJ2-7 | TRBV9 | CASSGPEGASYEQYF | TGTGCCAGCAGCGGTCCAGAGGGAGCCTCCTACGAGCAGTACTTC
many | . | TRBJ1-6 | TRBV7-3 | CASSLTGHTNSPLHF | TGTGCCAGCAGCTTAACGGGTCATACCAATTCACCCCTCCACTTT
. | . | TRBJ2-1 | TRBV18 | CASSQGVYNEQFF | TGTGCCAGCTCACAAGGAGTATACAATGAGCAGTTCTTC
. | . | TRBJ1-1 | TRBV5-6 | CASSTGTREAFF | TGTGCCAGCAGCACCGGGACAAGGGAAGCTTTCTTT
once | . | TRBJ2-1 | TRBV19 | CASRGTPSNEQFF | TGTGCCAGCCGCGGGACCCCCTCCAATGAGCAGTTCTTC
. | TRBD1 | TRBJ1-5 | TRBV6-5 | CASRRDRVPNQPQHF | TGTGCCAGCAGACGGGACAGGGTTCCCAATCAGCCCCAGCATTTT
. | TRBD2 | TRBJ2-7 | TRBV5-4 | CASSSPGRGGDEQYF | TGTGCCAGCAGCTCCCCGGGGAGGGGTGGAGACGAGCAGTACTTC
. | . | TRBJ1-1 | TRBV13 | CASSLRVKPEAFF | TGTGCCAGCAGCTTACGAGTAAAACCAGAAGCTTTCTTT
. | . | TRBJ1-1 | TRBV6-5 | CASNPGGGTEAFF | TGTGCCAGCAACCCCGGGGGAGGCACTGAAGCTTTCTTT
. | TRBD2 | TRBJ2-7 | TRBV4-3 | CASSPRPGLADSYEQYF | TGCGCCAGCAGCCCCAGACCGGGACTAGCGGACTCCTACGAGCAGTACTTC
few | . | TRBJ2-7 | TRBV19 | CASSMVVNYEQYF | TGTGCCAGTAGTATGGTGGTGAACTACGAGCAGTACTTC
. | . | TRBJ1-5 | TRBV19 | CASSIGGSNQPQHF | TGTGCCAGTAGTATTGGAGGTAGCAATCAGCCCCAGCATTTT
. | TRBD2 | TRBJ2-7 | TRBV28 | CASSFFASGSYEQYF | TGTGCCAGCAGTTTTTTCGCTAGCGGGAGCTACGAGCAGTACTTC
. | TRBD1 | TRBJ2-1 | TRBV29-1 | CSIMDRGRINEQFF | TGCAGCATAATGGACAGGGGACGTATTAATGAGCAGTTCTTC
. | . | TRBJ1-1 | TRBV6-6 | CASSPPGDATEAFF | TGTGCCAGCAGTCCGCCTGGCGATGCGACTGAAGCTTTCTTT
. | TRBD1 | TRBJ1-4 | TRBV13 | CASSRTPPGRGPNTNEKLFF | TGTGCCAGCAGCCGCACACCGCCGGGGAGGGGGCCCAACACTAATGAAAAACTGTTTTTT
. | . | TRBJ2-7 | TRBV29-1 | CSVEVSTYEQYF | TGCAGCGTTGAGGTCAGTACCTACGAGCAGTACTTC
once | . | TRBJ2-3 | TRBV29-1 | CSVEGSGNTDTQYF | TGCAGCGTTGAAGGATCGGGCAACACAGATACGCAGTATTTT
. | TRBD1 | TRBJ2-7 | TRBV28 | CASSPPPGQGPEQYF | TGTGCCAGCAGTCCCCCACCGGGACAGGGACCCGAGCAGTACTTC
few | . | TRBJ2-1 | TRBV2 | CASGAYNEQFF | TGTGCCAGCGGAGCGTACAATGAGCAGTTCTTC
. | . | TRBJ1-5 | TRBV6-1 | CATVSLGIHNQPQHF | TGTGCCACCGTGAGCCTTGGGATTCACAATCAGCCCCAGCATTTT
. | . | TRBJ2-7 | TRBV2 | CASSESGNTYEQYF | TGTGCCAGCAGTGAGTCAGGGAATACCTACGAGCAGTACTTC
. | TRBD1 | TRBJ1-1 | TRBV19 | CASSDIGTGGEGTEAFF | TGTGCCAGTAGTGACATAGGGACAGGGGGCGAAGGCACTGAAGCTTTCTTT
. | . | TRBJ1-1 | TRBV19 | CASSITAGPVTEAFF | TGTGCCAGTAGTATAACGGCAGGGCCCGTCACTGAAGCTTTCTTT
. | TRBD1 | TRBJ2-7 | TRBV7-2 | CASSPKTGAYEQYF | TGTGCCAGCAGCCCTAAGACAGGGGCCTACGAGCAGTACTTC
once | . | TRBJ1-5 | TRBV5-1 | CASSPVRVDQPQHF | TGCGCCAGCAGCCCGGTACGAGTCGATCAGCCCCAGCATTTT